This entry features one T cell receptor (beta chain) sequence. As yet, its antigen is unknown. Germline V lookup: CDR1 SQVTM, CDR2 ANQGSEA. CDR3 length: 12 amino acids. The germline V and J ends were trimmed by 5 bases and 5 bases, with 13 bases remaining between them. Sequencing was performed with immunoSEQ multiplex PCR; in TCRdb, only in-frame clones are kept and a portion is missing. The sample holds approximately 110,000 clones, 75% to 90% seen once. This sample is drawn from a study of T cell responses to AZD1222 COVID-19 vaccine. Study conclusions and caveats: Vaccine-associated CD4 TCRs spanned spike, dominant at 160-218 and 743-854. Two AZD1222 doses significantly raised spike-specific TCR breadth and depth over controls.

This receptor was identified in an adult who received the AZD1222 COVID-19 vaccine. This rearrangement joins TRBV29-1 to TRBJ2-7; tentative D call: TRBD1 (6 bases). Source: peripheral blood, taken 28 days after the second AZD1222 dose. CDR3 amino acids: CSVTGSLHEQYF. The CDR3 DNA reads as TGCAGCGTTACAGGGAGTCTCCACGAGCAGTACTTC.